This T cell receptor beta chain was observed in a study of regulatory and conventional T cells in RAG deficiency (dated by TCRdb to about 2017). Notes on the research overall: The study used high-throughput TCR beta sequencing to compare repertoire diversity and composition of Treg, conventional CD4+ and CD8+ T cells between RAG-deficient patients and healthy controls. Summary of the overall study and its limitations: Sorted CD25-high CD127-low cells from Omenn syndrome patients may represent peripherally activated cells rather than bona fide Treg cells. Compared with control T-cell subpopulations, RAG-deficient patients had much lower Shannon entropy and higher Simpson indices. In Omenn syndrome and CID/AS patients compared with controls, roughly 98-fold fewer unique TCR beta sequences were detected from Treg cells, versus 8.5 to 10-fold fewer for other subsets. Some T-cell subset analyses were not performed for some subjects. All patient T-cell subsets had shorter CDR3 lengths; Omenn syndrome patients showed >80% Treg-Tconv repertoire overlap at nucleotide and amino acid level.

Remarks on this clone: Its binding antigen is unknown. Base quality data are lacking; no much larger clone is found one base away.

The germline V gene yields KGHSH for CDR1 and LQKENI for CDR2. The CDR3, from cysteine to phenylalanine, totals 14 residues. Only the CDR3 DNA stays, 42 bases, in frame from base 1. The germline V and J ends show losses of 3 bases and 6 bases respectively, and no gene match explains 6 bases of the junction. Before genomic DNA extraction, regulatory T cells were isolated from blood as CD4+CD25-high CD127-low cells. Repertoire analyses used roughly 8 healthy control donors as the comparison group. Receptor amplification or capture employed the immunoSEQ multiplex PCR assay. Genomic DNA from the sorted T-cell subsets was used to amplify rearranged TCR beta chain products, which were then sequenced. The paper's data handling went like this. Shannon entropy and Simpson indices were used to measure how diverse the repertoire of productive TCR beta rearrangements was. To gauge clonal expansion, the frequencies of the 100 most abundant productive TCR beta clonotypes among total reads were added together. A self-reactivity index based on amino acid usage at CDR3beta positions 6 and 7 was applied to the TRB repertoires. Two-way ANOVA was applied to the repertoire analyses, whereas Student t or Mann-Whitney tests were applied to the flow cytometric analyses. The clones in this table, taken by TCRdb from immuneACCESS, are in-frame only. Not every clone is retained; where verified, under half of the shortfall comes from an unresolved V gene, and the cause of the rest is unknown. The DNA gave D and trimming, while V, J and clone size come from that table. A total of tens of thousands of clones appear in this sample, just over 90% of them only once. The ten top clones hold around 0.82% of the sample.

These records were also assigned to another study, of regulatory T cells. Reported in the second study: The multiplex PCR used 52 forward TRBV primers and 13 reverse TRBJ primers, with assay-based and computational corrections for amplification bias. Patient repertoires showed restricted unique TRB V-J pairs and skewed V and J gene usage, most marked in regulatory T cells. Between CD3G-deficient patients and healthy controls, the study compared T-cell receptor beta repertoires in sorted regulatory T cells, conventional CD4+ T cells and CD8+ T cells. Ficoll density separation was used to isolate peripheral blood mononuclear cells. Rearranged TRB loci were amplified from genomic DNA by multiplex PCR within the immunoSEQ assay. TRB amplicons were sequenced using an Illumina HiSeq platform. Raw sequences were error-filtered and aligned to reference gene sequences by custom algorithms, then analyzed with the immunoSEQ online tools. The frequencies of productive and nonproductive TRB rearrangements were evaluated among unique sequences as well as among total sequences. Prism software was used to run t tests, Mann-Whitney tests or two-way ANOVA for comparisons between groups.

This clonotype was sampled from a human donor in good health. The source material was Tregs sorted from blood. In this chain, TRBV18 is recombined with TRBJ1-2; TRBD1 lines up with 8 middle nucleotides. The CDR3 region: CASSPRQGPDGYTF. The nucleotide sequence reads as follows: TGTGCCAGCTCACCCAGACAGGGGCCTGATGGCTACACCTTC.